The TCR beta chain under discussion was sequenced for a study of T-cell memory formation after mild COVID-19. TCRdb processed the 5' RACE reads anew with MiXCR; each CDR3 protein has one entry. Of 250,000 to 400,000 distinct CDR3 sequences in the sample, 13% to 15% were seen once. The germline V gene encodes CDR1 LGHNA and CDR2 YSLEER. V was pared by 4 bases and J by 10 bases, with 22 bases between. This CDR3 is 15 amino acids long. This TCR was sampled from a man aged 18-30 years who had mild COVID-19 (a few samples of this study predate the infection). Cell type and time point are not known. This chain joins TRBV4-3 and TRBJ1-1; no firm D call. Sequenced input: PBMCs or a T cell subset sorted from them (not recorded which). As DNA, the CDR3 is TGCGCCAGCAGCCGGAATACCGGGAAAAGGGCTGGAGCTTTCTTT. It encodes CASSRNTGKRAGAFF.